The 11 T cell receptor beta chains listed next were all sequenced from one sample in a study of blood T cell repertoires in COVID-19. TCRdb keeps only in-frame clones here, not all; method: immunoSEQ multiplex PCR. This table has about 220,000 clones, about four fifths appearing once. Source material: PBMCs or T cells enriched from blood (not recorded which). The receptors stem from a middle-aged woman with acute COVID-19.

J is TRBJ2-7 and V is TRBV11-2, with D perhaps TRBD1 (5 bases). This CDR3 comprises 16 residues. Germline V gives CDR1 SGHAT, CDR2 FQNNGV. V shed 5 bases and J shed 0 bases, with 17 bases lying between them. CDR3: CASSHGIWGSSYEQYF. For the CDR3, the DNA is TGTGCCAGCAGCCATGGGATCTGGGGCAGCTCCTACGAGCAGTACTTC.

The chain employs TRBV5-1 and TRBJ2-7; D gene uncertain. Germline V gene lookup returns CDR1 SGHRS and CDR2 YFSETQ. The CDR3 is made up of 12 amino acids. Trimming took off 4 bases at V and 0 bases at J, with 5 bases between the two ends. The CDR3 DNA reads TGCGCCAGCAGCCTAAGCTCCTACGAGCAGTACTTC. This gives the protein CASSLSSYEQYF.

V gene TRBV5-1 combines with J gene TRBJ2-5; the D gene is possibly TRBD2 (5 bases). Germline V lookup: CDR1 SGHRS, CDR2 YFSETQ. This CDR3 spans 14 amino acids. V was clipped by 9 bases and J by 1 base, with 16 bases between them. The CDR3 DNA sequence: TGCGCCACCCGAACCCGGGGTCTCCAAGAGACCCAGTACTTC. Its translation is CATRTRGLQETQYF.

This clone was seen at least ten times. J is TRBJ1-1 and V is TRBV4-1; D is uncertain. Germline CDR1 reads MGHRA; CDR2 reads YSYEKL. The CDR3 is 15 residues long. V gave up 0 bases and J gave up 0 bases, with 8 bases separating them. The CDR3 here is CASSQDGSMNTEAFF. The CDR3 nucleotides read TGCGCCAGCAGCCAAGACGGGTCCATGAACACTGAAGCTTTCTTT.

The V and J genes are TRBV5-8 and TRBJ1-1; D is perhaps TRBD1 (5 bases). The V end was cut by 0 bases, the J end by 1 base, with 10 bases between. This CDR3 is 15 amino acids long. CDR1 and CDR2 from the germline V gene are SGHTS and YDEGEE. CDR3 loop: CASSLVGHPNTEAFF. The DNA of the CDR3 is TGTGCCAGCAGCTTGGTTGGACACCCGAACACTGAAGCTTTCTTT. Together with reference TRBV5-8 and TRBJ1-1, the CDR3 gives the full variable domain: EAGVTQSPTHLIKTRGQQATLRCSPISGHTSVYWYQQALGLGLQFLLWYDEGEERNRGNFPPRFSGRQFPNYSSELNVNALELEDSALYLCASSLVGHPNTEAFFGQGTRLTVV.

The chain employs TRBV24-1 and TRBJ1-2; 8 bases agree with TRBD1. Germline assignment: CDR1 KGHDR and CDR2 SFDVKD. The length of the CDR3 is 16 residues. The J segment lost 4 bases and the V segment lost 3 bases, leaving 9 bases of the junction unmatched. The CDR3 sequence: CATSDTAPGGLYGYTF. The CDR3 DNA follows: TGTGCCACCAGTGATACAGCCCCAGGGGGCCTCTATGGCTACACCTTC.

The genes are TRBV28 and TRBJ1-5; the D is unclear. The V and J ends lost 8 bases and 7 bases respectively, with 15 bases between them. The CDR3 has 13 amino acids. Germline lookup yields CDR1 MDHEN and CDR2 SYDVKM. CDR3 sequence (DNA): TGTGCCAGCCGTCTTGAGGCTACCCAGCCCCAGCATTTT. Translated: CASRLEATQPQHF.

The rearrangement links TRBV6-2 or TRBV6-3 to TRBJ2-7; perhaps TRBD1 as D (6 bases). V was shortened by 2 bases and J by 7 bases, with 18 bases between the two germline ends. Germline V lookup: CDR1 MNHEY, CDR2 SVGEGT. This CDR3 contains 15 residues. CDR3 in amino acids: CASSYVGTLEREQYF. The CDR3, as DNA: TGTGCCAGCAGTTACGTTGGGACATTGGAAAGGGAGCAGTACTTC.

This sequence joins TRBV7-9 and TRBJ1-3; tentatively, D is TRBD1 (6 bases). Germline CDR1 reads SEHNR; CDR2 reads FQNEAQ (reference sequence). Trimming pared 5 bases from V and 1 base from J, leaving 9 bases between. The CDR3 is 14 amino acids. The CDR3 coding sequence is TGTGCCAGCAGCCAAACAGGGTCTGGAAACACCATATATTTT. Its translation: CASSQTGSGNTIYF.

This clone was recorded once. V gene TRBV3-1 (or the pseudogene TRBV3-2) combines with J gene TRBJ1-2, with 7 bases aligning to TRBD1. Germline trimming cut 1 base from V and 5 bases from J; bases unmatched to any gene: 7. The length of the CDR3 is 15 residues. Germline CDR1 and CDR2: LGHDT and YNNKEL (reference sequence). The CDR3, as DNA: TGTGCCAGCAGCCAAGGCTCTGGCAGGGGGTATGGCTACACCTTC. This translates into CASSQGSGRGYGYTF.

This chain joins TRBV11-3 and TRBJ2-2; 8 bases line up with TRBD2. Trimming at V came to 3 bases and at J to 2 bases, leaving 5 bases not matched to a gene. Germline V lookup: CDR1 SGHNT, CDR2 YENEEA. This CDR3 region has 16 residues. Here the CDR3 reads CASSLLAGRNTGELFF. The CDR3 DNA reads TGTGCCAGCAGCTTGTTAGCGGGGAGAAACACCGGGGAGCTGTTTTTT. Filled out from reference TRBV11-3 and TRBJ2-2, the complete variable domain reads EAGVVQSPRYKIIEKKQPVAFWCNPISGHNTLYWYLQNLGQGPELLIRYENEEAVDDSQLPKDRFSAERLKGVDSTLKIQPAELGDSAVYLCASSLLAGRNTGELFFGEGSRLTVL.